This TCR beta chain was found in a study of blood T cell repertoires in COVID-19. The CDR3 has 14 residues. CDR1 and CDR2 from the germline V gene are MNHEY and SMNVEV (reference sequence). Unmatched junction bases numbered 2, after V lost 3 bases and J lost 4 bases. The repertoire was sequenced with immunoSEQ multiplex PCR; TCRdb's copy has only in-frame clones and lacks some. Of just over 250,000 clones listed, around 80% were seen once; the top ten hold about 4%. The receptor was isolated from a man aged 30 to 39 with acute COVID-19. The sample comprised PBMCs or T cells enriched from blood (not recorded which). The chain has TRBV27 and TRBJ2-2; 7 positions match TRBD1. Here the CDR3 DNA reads TGTGCCAGCAGTTTCGGGACAGTCACCGGGGAGCTGTTTTTT. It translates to CASSFGTVTGELFF.